This T cell receptor beta chain appears in the sequencing data of a study of CD4 T cells in relation to SARS-CoV-2 and coronaviruses. Study-wide findings and caveats: About 65% of donors had memory CD4+ clonotypes crossrecognizing SARS-CoV-2 and common cold coronavirus spike.

Germline CDR1 is SGHNT and CDR2 is YYREEE (reference sequence). Trimming shortened V by 0 bases and J by 2 bases, and 8 bases separated the two germline ends. The CDR3 loop spans 14 amino acids. With respect to this clone: Its specificity is unknown.

Only in-frame clones appear in the TCRdb table, and some are missing; sequencing was by immunoSEQ multiplex PCR. The top ten hold roughly 12% of the sample, which has tens of thousands of clones, about three quarters seen once. The unexposed donors gave CD4+ T cells in about 2011-2018, prior to COVID-19. The cells were cultured for about 10 days before CD4+ T cells were isolated. The sequence was collected from a human donor in good health. The chain combines TRBV5-4 with TRBJ2-5, with D maybe TRBD1 (6 bases). Sequencing was performed on CD4+ T cells from PBMCs, cultured in vitro. For the CDR3, the DNA is TGTGCCAGCAGCTTGGGCAGGGGACAAGAGACCCAGTACTTC. Translation gives CASSLGRGQETQYF. Filled out from reference TRBV5-4 and TRBJ2-5, the complete variable domain reads ETGVTQSPTHLIKTRGQQVTLRCSSQSGHNTVSWYQQALGQGPQFIFQYYREEENGRGNFPPRFSGLQFPNYSSELNVNALELDDSALYLCASSLGRGQETQYFGPGTRLLVL.